The 20 T cell receptor beta chains below all came from one sample that was sequenced in a study of CD4 T cells in relation to SARS-CoV-2 and coronaviruses. The unexposed donors gave CD4+ T cells in about 2011-2018, prior to COVID-19. Assay used: immunoSEQ multiplex PCR; TCRdb lists only in-frame clones, some missing. Of approximately 59,000 clones listed, around 87% are singletons. The sequenced sample was memory CD4+ T cells from PBMCs. All receptors come from a human donor in good health.

The chain employs TRBV13 and TRBJ2-7; TRBD1 aligns across 10 bases. The junction had 5 bases not matched to a gene; V was cut back by 2 bases and J by 4 bases. This CDR3 is built from 15 residues. Germline assignment: CDR1 PRHDT and CDR2 FYEKMQ (reference sequence). CDR3 loop: CASSLRGQGPYEQYF. In nucleotides, the CDR3 is TGTGCCAGCAGCTTAAGGGGACAGGGGCCGTACGAGCAGTACTTC.

The J gene is TRBJ2-7, the V gene TRBV6-5; either TRBD1 or TRBD2 may fit D (5 bases each). Germline CDR1 and CDR2: MNHEY and SVGAGI. This CDR3 has 14 residues. V lost 5 bases to trimming and J lost 9 bases, with 20 bases between them. CDR3 coding DNA: TGTGCCAGCAGTACGGGACCGGGGCTCCTGGGGCAGTACTTC. It specifies CASSTGPGLLGQYF.

The chain has TRBV6-1 and TRBJ1-2; D remains ambiguous. The CDR3 has 14 residues. Trimming cost V 2 bases and J 6 bases, with 13 bases left between them. Germline lookup yields CDR1 MNHNS and CDR2 SASEGT. The DNA for the CDR3 is TGTGCCAGCAGTGAAAGGTTGGCAGAGCATGGCTACACCTTC. Protein: CASSERLAEHGYTF.

V usage is TRBV28 and J usage is TRBJ2-7; tentatively, D is TRBD1 (7 bases). Germline CDR1 and CDR2: MDHEN and SYDVKM. Trimming took 3 bases from V and 5 from J, leaving 29 bases between them. The CDR3 totals 19 residues. CDR3: CASSFMVGRGDMGLDEQYF. CDR3 in DNA: TGTGCCAGCAGTTTTATGGTTGGCAGGGGGGACATGGGCCTAGACGAGCAGTACTTC.

A single count supports this clone. The V gene is TRBV18, the J gene TRBJ2-3; tentatively, D is TRBD1 (5 bases). Germline CDR1 reads KGHSH; CDR2 reads LQKENI. V lost 0 bases and J lost 4, with 23 bases in between. The CDR3 has 19 residues. This CDR3 is CASSPPSISSLGEPDTQYF. The CDR3 nucleotides are TGTGCCAGCTCACCACCAAGTATATCGAGTTTAGGGGAACCAGATACGCAGTATTTT.

CDR3 region: CASSPLLAGGPYEQYF. CDR3 coding DNA: TGTGCCAGCAGCCCCCTGTTAGCGGGGGGGCCGTACGAGCAGTACTTC. V and J are TRBV9 and TRBJ2-7, with TRBD2 identical over 11 bases. The germline V gene encodes CDR1 SGDLS and CDR2 YYNGEE. The CDR3 consists of 16 residues. V lost 4 bases to trimming and J lost 4 bases; unmatched junction nucleotides: 10.

The genes are TRBV18 and TRBJ2-7; D is ambiguous. This CDR3 has 14 residues. CDR1 and CDR2 from the germline V gene are KGHSH and LQKENI. V was shortened by 2 bases and J by 2 bases, with 10 bases between the two germline ends. This chain's CDR3 is CASSPVTATYEQYF. For the CDR3, the DNA is TGTGCCAGCTCACCAGTAACAGCAACCTACGAGCAGTACTTC.

The chain recombines TRBV5-1 with TRBJ2-3; a possible D gene is TRBD2 (5 bases). CDR3 size: 14 residues. V lost 4 bases, J lost 4 bases, and 13 bases lay in between. CDR1 and CDR2 (germline): SGHRS, YFSETQ. The CDR3: CASSQATSSDTQYF. CDR3 coding DNA: TGCGCCAGCAGCCAGGCTACTAGTTCAGATACGCAGTATTTT.

The chain has TRBV27 and TRBJ2-2; D unresolved. Germline V gene sequence: CDR1 MNHEY, CDR2 SMNVEV (reference sequence). The CDR3 runs 13 residues. V lost 7 bases and J lost 4, with 10 bases in between. The CDR3, as DNA: TGTGCCAGCATCCATTTGGTCACCGGGGAGCTGTTTTTT. Translated: CASIHLVTGELFF.

This sequence joins TRBV11-3 and TRBJ2-1, with 9 bases identical to TRBD2. Germline CDR1 and CDR2: SGHNT and YENEEA. After removal of 5 bases from V and 2 bases from J, the junction contained 10 bases not matched to a gene. The CDR3 has 17 amino acids. The CDR3 reads CASSLRRAGGAYNEQFF. CDR3 nucleotide sequence: TGTGCCAGCAGCCTAAGGCGAGCGGGGGGTGCCTACAATGAGCAGTTCTTC.

This chain connects TRBV4-1 to TRBJ2-5; 16 nucleotides match TRBD2. J lost 1 base, V lost 3 bases, and 8 bases had no gene match. Per the germline V gene, CDR1 is MGHRA and CDR2 is YSYEKL. CDR3 length: 19 residues. CDR3 nucleotide sequence: TGCGCCAGCAGCCACCCGGGACTAGCGGGAGGGCCCGGCCAAGAGACCCAGTACTTC. Translation: CASSHPGLAGGPGQETQYF.

The chain has TRBV5-4 and TRBJ2-7; 9 bases fit TRBD1. This CDR3 contains 15 residues. J was trimmed by 3 bases and V by 1 base; bases with no gene match: 5. Germline V gives CDR1 SGHNT, CDR2 YYREEE (reference sequence). Here the CDR3 DNA reads TGTGCCAGCAGCTTGCCTTTGGGACAGGGCTACGAGCAGTACTTC. This gives the protein CASSLPLGQGYEQYF.

The chain combines TRBV5-1 with TRBJ2-1, with 10 bases that match TRBD2. V shed 5 bases, J shed 5 bases, and the junction held 7 bases outside the gene matches. The germline V gene encodes CDR1 SGHRS and CDR2 YFSETQ. The CDR3 contains 15 residues. The CDR3: CASRGGLAPNNEQFF. As DNA, the CDR3 is TGCGCCAGCAGGGGGGGACTAGCGCCCAACAATGAGCAGTTCTTC.

This clone was counted once. The chain is built from TRBV3-1 (or the pseudogene TRBV3-2) and TRBJ2-7; 14 nucleotides match TRBD2. Germline CDR1 LGHDT, CDR2 YNNKEL (reference sequence). V lost 4 bases to trimming and J lost 4 bases; unmatched junction nucleotides: 9. The CDR3 extends over 17 amino acids. CDR3 residues: CASSPTSGRAQWYEQYF. CDR3 DNA: TGTGCCAGCAGCCCGACTAGCGGGAGGGCTCAGTGGTACGAGCAGTACTTC.

The chain joins TRBV7-8 to TRBJ2-2, with 7 bases that match TRBD1. Germline CDR1 and CDR2: SGHVS and FQNEAQ. CDR3 length equals 18 residues. Unmatched junction bases numbered 21, after V lost 7 bases and J lost 7 bases. The CDR3 nucleotides read TGTGCCAGCACGCAACTGTCCGGGACAGCGACTTTTGGCGGGGAGCTGTTTTTT. Translation: CASTQLSGTATFGGELFF.

This clone has only a few counts. The chain links TRBV11-2 to TRBJ2-7; TRBD1 might be the D (8 bases). CDR1 SGHAT and CDR2 FQNNGV come from the germline V gene. Between the trimmed V and J ends, which lost 1 base and 3 bases, there was a span of 25 bases. The CDR3 has 19 residues. CDR3 sequence: CASSLAFGTGGTGFYEQYF. The CDR3 nucleotides read TGTGCCAGCAGCTTAGCGTTCGGGACCGGGGGGACAGGATTCTACGAGCAGTACTTC.

This chain links TRBV4-1 with TRBJ2-7; D uncertain. Looked up from germline, CDR1 is MGHRA and CDR2 is YSYEKL. Between the trimmed V and J ends, which lost 3 bases and 0 bases, there was a span of 12 bases. The CDR3 is 15 amino acids. In DNA, the CDR3 is TGCGCCAGCAGCCAGTCTTTCACAAGCTCCTACGAGCAGTACTTC. Protein sequence: CASSQSFTSSYEQYF.

The genes are TRBV12-5 and TRBJ2-3; 7 bases are shared with TRBD1. This CDR3 has 16 amino acids. V gave up 1 base and J gave up 2 bases; unmatched junction bases: 6. CDR1 is LGHNT, CDR2 FRNRAP, per germline. In DNA form, the CDR3 reads TGTGCTAGTGGTTTGGGGGGACAGCCACACACAGATACGCAGTATTTT. It codes for CASGLGGQPHTDTQYF.

The V call is TRBV7-3, the J call TRBJ2-7, with TRBD2 matching over 7 bases. This CDR3 has 15 amino acids. CDR1 is SGHTA and CDR2 is FQGTGA in the germline V gene. With V trimmed by 5 bases and J by 7 bases, 14 bases remained unmatched. CDR3 sequence: CASSKLGTTGEEQYF. Written as DNA, the CDR3 is TGTGCCAGCAGCAAGCTCGGGACTACGGGCGAGGAGCAGTACTTC.

The chain has TRBV11-2 and TRBJ2-4; D is undetermined. Trimming pared 1 base from V and 3 bases from J, leaving 16 bases between. The germline V gene has CDR1 SGHAT and CDR2 FQNNGV. CDR3 length: 17 residues. The CDR3 nucleotides read TGTGCCAGCAGCTTAGTAGACGACGCCGGTTACAAAAACATTCAGTACTTC. It translates to CASSLVDDAGYKNIQYF.